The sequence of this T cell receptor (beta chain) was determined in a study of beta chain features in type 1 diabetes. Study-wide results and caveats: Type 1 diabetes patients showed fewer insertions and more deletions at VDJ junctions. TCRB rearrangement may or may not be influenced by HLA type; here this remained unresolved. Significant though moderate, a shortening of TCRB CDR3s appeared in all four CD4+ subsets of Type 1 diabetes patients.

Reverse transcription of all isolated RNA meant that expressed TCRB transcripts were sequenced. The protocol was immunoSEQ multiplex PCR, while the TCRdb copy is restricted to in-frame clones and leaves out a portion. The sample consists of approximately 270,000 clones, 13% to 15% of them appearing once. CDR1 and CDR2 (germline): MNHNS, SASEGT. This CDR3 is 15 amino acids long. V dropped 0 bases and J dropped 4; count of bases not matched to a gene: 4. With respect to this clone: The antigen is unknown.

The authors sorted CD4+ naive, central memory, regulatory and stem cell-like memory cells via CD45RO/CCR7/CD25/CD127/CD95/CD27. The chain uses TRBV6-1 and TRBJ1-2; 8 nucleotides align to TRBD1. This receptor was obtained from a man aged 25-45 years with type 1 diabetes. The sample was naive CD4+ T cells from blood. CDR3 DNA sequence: TGTGCCAGCAGTGAAGCGCAGGGGGCCGTCTATGGCTACACCTTC. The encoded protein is CASSEAQGAVYGYTF.